The subject of this entry is one TCR beta chain. Its antigen is currently unknown. The second PCR ran roughly 6 to 11 cycles with a sample-barcoded 5' primer and J-beta primers. Carrying 12 random nucleotides, a template-switch adaptor labeled each individual cDNA molecule. TCRdb called the 5' RACE reads again in MiXCR, with one record for every CDR3 protein. Among a few hundred thousand distinct CDR3 sequences listed, 45% to 60% were seen once. Individuals who donated were healthy Caucasians from Russia aged roughly 6 to 100. Germline CDR1 and CDR2: SGHTA and FQGNSA. The CDR3 is made up of 17 amino acids. The junction had 7 bases not matched to a gene; V was cut back by 1 base and J by 0 bases. This sample stems from a study of blood T cells in healthy people across ages. Study-wide findings and caveats: Estimates of total diversity, which came from one million sequenced T cells, were considered to be underestimates.

What was sequenced was blood. This receptor was identified in a man aged 55 to 70 in good health. The rearrangement links TRBV7-2 to TRBJ2-3; 7 bases line up with TRBD1. The CDR3 nucleotides read TGTGCCAGCAGCTTAGTTACAGGGACAGTTAGCACAGATACGCAGTATTTT. Encoded protein: CASSLVTGTVSTDTQYF.